The 15 T cell receptor beta chains presented below share a single source sample, sequenced in a study of identical twins. TCRdb reanalysed the 5' RACE reads using MiXCR and keeps one entry per CDR3 protein. The table lists some 790,000 distinct CDR3 sequences, 18% of them singletons. These data also featured in a second study, about T cells expressing NK-cell markers.

The specimen sequenced was PBMCs. Source of these receptors: a woman between 18 and 29 years old in good health.

V and J are TRBV7-9 and TRBJ2-1, with 8 bases identical to TRBD2. The germline gives CDR1 SEHNR, CDR2 FQNEAQ (reference sequence). The CDR3 runs to 16 residues. Losses at the gene ends were 5 bases for V and 2 bases for J; bases not matched to a gene: 8. The CDR3 nucleotides read TGTGCCAGCAGCAAGCGACGGGAGGGCCCCTACAATGAGCAGTTCTTC. This codes for CASSKRREGPYNEQFF.

This clonotype was seen ten or more times. V usage is TRBV4-3 and J usage is TRBJ2-5; maybe TRBD1 (6 bases). CDR3 size: 15 residues. Trimming took 1 base from V and 4 from J, leaving 13 bases between them. Germline-derived CDR1 and CDR2 are LGHNA and YSLEER. The CDR3 is CASSQGTVGGETQYF. DNA for the CDR3: TGCGCCAGCAGCCAAGGGACAGTAGGTGGAGAGACCCAGTACTTC.

In the case of this clonotype: An end of the junction does not agree with germline; a read error may underlie this. The chain has TRBV29-1 and TRBJ2-3; TRBD2 matches at 7 bases. The CDR3 consists of 12 residues. Germline V gene data show CDR1 as SQVTM and CDR2 as ANQGSEA. CDR3 nucleotides: TGCAGCGGGAGAGATGGGACTACAGATTTCGTTTTT. It is translated as CSGRDGTTDFVF.

V is TRBV5-1 and J is TRBJ1-2; 8 bases are shared with TRBD1. V gave up 4 bases and J gave up 5 bases; unmatched junction bases: 7. Looked up from germline, CDR1 is SGHRS and CDR2 is YFSETQ. This CDR3 contains 14 residues. The CDR3 DNA follows: TGCGCCAGCAGCGAACGACAGGGGAGGTATGGCTACACCTTC. It translates to CASSERQGRYGYTF.

Many counts were recorded for this clonotype. The chain couples TRBV20-1 to TRBJ2-3, with 8 bases that match TRBD1. CDR1 and CDR2 from the germline V gene are DFQATT and SNEGSKA (reference sequence). V shed 0 bases and J 1 base; nucleotides not matched to a gene: 6. CDR3 length: 16 amino acids. CDR3 DNA sequence: TGCAGTGCTAGAGACCTCTGGACAGGGCGCACAGATACGCAGTATTTT. It is translated as CSARDLWTGRTDTQYF.

This clonotype was recorded a few times. Written as DNA, the CDR3 is TGCAGGCCCGGGACTAGCGGCAGGGGCCCCACAGATACGCAGTATTTT. Translation gives CRPGTSGRGPTDTQYF. The chain employs TRBV20-1 and TRBJ2-3, with TRBD2 matching over 11 bases. CDR3 length equals 16 residues. Germline assignment: CDR1 DFQATT and CDR2 SNEGSKA (reference sequence).

On this clonotype: Relative to the germline gene, one junction end is altered; a read error may explain this. The rearrangement links TRBV12-3 or TRBV12-4 to TRBJ2-7; D is unclear. The CDR3 covers 12 residues. CDR3 residues: CACSLMPYEQYF. The CDR3, as DNA: TGTGCCTGCAGTCTGATGCCCTACGAGCAGTACTTC.

The V call is TRBV7-9, the J call TRBJ2-1; 7 positions match TRBD2. V dropped 6 bases and J dropped 0; count of bases not matched to a gene: 8. The CDR3 runs to 16 residues. Germline assignment: CDR1 SEHNR and CDR2 FQNEAQ (reference sequence). The CDR3 here is CASRQTSLSSYNEQFF. CDR3 DNA: TGTGCCAGCAGGCAGACTAGCTTAAGCTCCTACAATGAGCAGTTCTTC.

The table lists this clonotype with a few counts. The rearrangement links TRBV5-1 to TRBJ2-1; 7 nucleotides agree with TRBD2. Germline V gene sequence: CDR1 SGHRS, CDR2 YFSETQ. Losses at the gene ends were 0 bases for V and 2 bases for J; bases not matched to a gene: 2. CDR3 length: 15 residues. The CDR3 bases are TGCGCCAGCAGCTTGGAGGGACTACCCTACAATGAGCAGTTCTTC. It translates to CASSLEGLPYNEQFF.

The rearrangement links TRBV2 to TRBJ2-7; 8 bases agree with TRBD1. With V trimmed by 3 bases and J by 2 bases, 6 bases remained unmatched. CDR3 length: 15 residues. Looked up from germline, CDR1 is SNHLY and CDR2 is FYNNEI. The CDR3 coding sequence is TGTGCCAGCAGTGAGGTCTGGACAGGGACCTACGAGCAGTACTTC. Translated, it gives CASSEVWTGTYEQYF.

This clonotype occurred a few times. This chain links TRBV20-1 with TRBJ1-5, with 7 bases lining up with TRBD1. The CDR3 runs 13 residues. CDR1 and CDR2 from the germline V gene are DFQATT and SNEGSKA (reference sequence). Germline trimming cut 6 bases from V and 0 bases from J; bases unmatched to any gene: 2. The CDR3 is CSAYRGSNQPQHF. In DNA, the CDR3 is TGCAGTGCCTACAGGGGTAGCAATCAGCCCCAGCATTTT.

The chain combines TRBV12-3 or TRBV12-4 with TRBJ2-7; D perhaps matches TRBD1 (5 bases). V dropped 9 bases and J dropped 5 bases, with 17 bases sitting between them. The CDR3 has 13 residues. The DNA of the CDR3 is TGTGCCAGTCCGAAGGGGTTATCCCACGAGCAGTACTTC. This gives the protein CASPKGLSHEQYF.

V and J are TRBV21-1 and TRBJ2-6. TRBV21-1 is a pseudogene. The CDR3 runs 18 residues. The CDR3 DNA is TGTGCCAGCAGCAAAAGCTGGCAGCAAAACTCTGGGGCCAACGTCCTGACTTTC. It yields the protein CASSKSWQQNSGANVLTF.

This chain joins TRBV5-1 and TRBJ2-2, with D possibly being TRBD1 (6 bases). Germline assignment: CDR1 SGHRS and CDR2 YFSETQ. This CDR3 has 15 amino acids. V was trimmed by 4 bases and J by 0 bases, leaving 10 bases between them. CDR3 sequence: CASSRAGANTGELFF. For the CDR3, the DNA is TGCGCCAGCAGCAGGGCAGGGGCGAACACCGGGGAGCTGTTTTTT.

This chain links TRBV12-3 or TRBV12-4 with TRBJ2-7, with 11 nucleotides matching TRBD1. The junction had 3 bases not matched to a gene; V was cut back by 5 bases and J by 0 bases. CDR3 length: 15 residues. The CDR3 region has the DNA TGTGCCAGCAGTCGGACAGGGGGCGCCTCCTACGAGCAGTACTTC. Translating it yields CASSRTGGASYEQYF.